These 15 T cell receptor beta chains came from one sample sequenced in a study of blood T cell repertoires in COVID-19. Assay used: immunoSEQ multiplex PCR; TCRdb lists only in-frame clones, some missing. The table includes about 63,000 clones, about 80% detected once. Sequencing input: peripheral blood. The receptors originated from a human donor in a cohort sampled during active COVID-19.

The gene calls are TRBV7-2 and TRBJ2-3, with 8 bases matching TRBD2. CDR1 SGHTA and CDR2 FQGNSA come from the germline V gene. After removal of 5 bases from V and 1 base from J, the junction contained 2 bases not matched to a gene. The CDR3 runs to 14 residues. CDR3 amino acids: CASSETSGTDTQYF. The CDR3 DNA sequence: TGTGCCAGCAGCGAGACTAGCGGCACAGATACGCAGTATTTT.

The V and J genes are TRBV7-3 and TRBJ1-6; 9 positions match TRBD1. J gave up 7 bases and V 4 bases, and 5 bases lay outside the gene matches. The CDR3 covers 15 residues. Germline values: CDR1 SGHTA, CDR2 FQGTGA. The CDR3, as DNA: TGTGCCAGCAGCTCCACAGGGGGCAGAAATTCACCCCTCCACTTT. Protein product: CASSSTGGRNSPLHF. Full variable domain (missing parts from reference TRBV7-3 and TRBJ1-6): GAGVSQTPSNKVTEKGKYVELRCDPISGHTALYWYRQSLGQGPEFLIYFQGTGAADDSGLPNDRFFAVRPEGSVSTLKIQRTERGDSAVYLCASSSTGGRNSPLHFGNGTRLTVT.

The chain couples TRBV14 to TRBJ2-7, with 7 bases matching TRBD1. The CDR3 contains 16 residues. Germline CDR1 is SGHDN and CDR2 is FVKESK. With 1 base clipped from V and 9 bases from J, the junction kept 15 bases outside the gene matches. CDR3 in amino acids: CASSQVSGQAAVRQYF. In DNA, the CDR3 is TGTGCCAGCAGCCAAGTCTCCGGACAGGCTGCTGTAAGGCAGTACTTC. Variable domain in full (rest from reference TRBV14 and TRBJ2-7): EAGVTQFPSHSVIEKGQTVTLRCDPISGHDNLYWYRRVMGKEIKFLLHFVKESKQDESGMPNNRFLAERTGGTYSTLKVQPAELEDSGVYFCASSQVSGQAAVRQYFGPGTRLTVT.

Details on this clone: Different DNA sequences within this sample yield the same CDR3. V gene TRBV12-3 or TRBV12-4 combines with J gene TRBJ2-5, with 7 bases identical to TRBD2. This CDR3 contains 13 residues. V gave up 8 bases and J gave up 4 bases; unmatched junction bases: 7. The CDR3 DNA sequence: TGTGCCAGCTCTCATACGGGGGGAGAGACCCAGTACTTC. Encoded protein: CASSHTGGETQYF.

The rearrangement uses TRBV4-3 and TRBJ2-7, with 8 nucleotides matching TRBD1. The germline CDR1 and CDR2 sequences are LGHNA and YSLEER. The CDR3 sequence is 15 residues long. J gave up 3 bases and V 7 bases, and 11 bases lay outside the gene matches. CDR3 amino acids: CASTKRRTGIYEQYF. DNA for the CDR3: TGCGCCAGCACCAAACGTCGGACAGGGATCTACGAGCAGTACTTC.

V usage is TRBV18 and J usage is TRBJ2-7, with 9 nucleotides matching TRBD1. Germline CDR1 KGHSH, CDR2 LQKENI. Losses at the gene ends were 6 bases for V and 5 bases for J; bases not matched to a gene: 11. This CDR3 contains 15 residues. The CDR3 protein is CASSEVGTGPHEQYF. CDR3 bases: TGTGCCAGCTCTGAGGTCGGGACAGGGCCCCACGAGCAGTACTTC.

The chain has TRBV11-2 and TRBJ1-1, with D tentatively TRBD1 (5 bases). The CDR3 contains 15 residues. Trimming pared 2 bases from V and 3 bases from J, leaving 13 bases between. The germline V gene encodes CDR1 SGHAT and CDR2 FQNNGV. CDR3: CASSLFQGTDTEAFF. CDR3 coding DNA: TGTGCCAGCAGCTTATTCCAGGGCACCGACACTGAAGCTTTCTTT.

The gene calls are TRBV6-1 and TRBJ1-6, with D hard to call. V lost 1 base and J lost 11, with 18 bases in between. Looked up from germline, CDR1 is MNHNS and CDR2 is SASEGT. The CDR3 is 16 residues long. The CDR3 DNA reads as TGTGCCAGCAGTGAAGGATATGGAGACTTCAGTCCACCCCTCCACTTT. Translation gives CASSEGYGDFSPPLHF.

V usage is TRBV3-1 (or the pseudogene TRBV3-2) and J usage is TRBJ1-1; D might be TRBD1 (6 bases). The germline V gene has CDR1 LGHDT and CDR2 YNNKEL (reference sequence). Between the trimmed V and J ends, which lost 4 bases and 4 bases, there was a span of 13 bases. This CDR3 is built from 14 residues. CDR3 sequence: CASSPENRATEAFF. CDR3 nucleotides: TGTGCCAGCAGCCCTGAGAACAGGGCCACTGAAGCTTTCTTT.

The chain is built from TRBV6-1 and TRBJ2-5; D is possibly TRBD1 (6 bases). Germline CDR1 reads MNHNS; CDR2 reads SASEGT. The V end was cut by 0 bases, the J end by 2 bases, with 10 bases between. This CDR3 has 15 amino acids. This chain's CDR3 is CASSEAFTGQETQYF. As DNA, the CDR3 is TGTGCCAGCAGTGAAGCGTTCACAGGGCAAGAGACCCAGTACTTC.

The rearrangement links TRBV28 to TRBJ2-1, with TRBD1 matching 12 bases. The CDR3 loop spans 16 amino acids. CDR1 is MDHEN and CDR2 is SYDVKM in the germline V gene. The junction had 9 bases not matched to a gene; V was cut back by 5 bases and J by 7 bases. This CDR3 is CASSLPGTGGGNEQFF. CDR3 DNA sequence: TGTGCCAGCAGTCTTCCCGGGACAGGGGGCGGGAATGAGCAGTTCTTC.

V and J are TRBV6-5 and TRBJ1-5; perhaps TRBD1 as D (6 bases). The CDR3 totals 15 residues. Trimming took off 4 bases at V and 1 base at J, with 11 bases between the two ends. Germline loops: CDR1 MNHEY, CDR2 SVGAGI. CDR3 in DNA: TGTGCCAGCAGTTTCCGCAGGGGAAGCAATCAGCCCCAGCATTTT. This codes for CASSFRRGSNQPQHF.

J is TRBJ2-7 and V is TRBV11-2, with 9 bases matching TRBD1. Germline lookup yields CDR1 SGHAT and CDR2 FQNNGV. Trimming cost V 1 base and J 7 bases; bases outside gene matches: 8. This CDR3 is 15 amino acids long. The CDR3 protein is CASSLAPTGGREQYF. As DNA, the CDR3 is TGTGCCAGCAGCTTAGCACCAACAGGGGGCAGGGAGCAGTACTTC.

The J gene is TRBJ1-4, the V gene TRBV7-3, with TRBD1 matching over 9 bases. Per germline, CDR1 SGHTA and CDR2 FQGTGA. V gave up 5 bases and J gave up 8 bases; unmatched junction bases: 3. The CDR3 consists of 13 residues. DNA of the CDR3: TGTGCCAGCAGCGCGGACAGGGGAGAAAAACTGTTTTTT. Amino acid sequence: CASSADRGEKLFF.

The CDR3 is CASTGNTEAFF. The CDR3 DNA reads as TGTGCCAGCACCGGGAACACTGAAGCTTTCTTT. The chain uses TRBV28 and TRBJ1-1; D ambiguous. CDR3 size: 11 residues. Germline V gives CDR1 MDHEN, CDR2 SYDVKM. Trimming stripped 7 bases from V and 1 base from J, with 4 bases between.